This is a list of T cell receptor beta chains from one sample in a study of blood T cell repertoires in COVID-19. TCRdb's copy holds only in-frame clones and misses some; the assay was immunoSEQ multiplex PCR. The sample carries approximately 250,000 clones, 84% recorded once. What was sequenced was peripheral blood. These receptors all come from a human donor in a cohort sampled during active COVID-19. Each CDR3 is given with its conserved first and last residue. D genes are given only for firm matches. Clone size is not always given. Where it is, it says once, few, many or a class for expanded clones.

J gene,D gene,clone size,V gene,CDR3 protein,CDR3 DNA
TRBJ1-3,.,.,TRBV7-9,CASSLVQGTGNTIYF,TGTGCCAGCAGCTTAGTACAGGGTACTGGAAACACCATATATTTT
TRBJ1-5,.,few,TRBV7-8,CASSLQAGGYQPQHF,TGTGCCAGCAGCTTACAGGCGGGGGGGTATCAGCCCCAGCATTTT
TRBJ1-6,.,.,TRBV7-3,CASSSKGDVNSPLHF,TGTGCCAGCAGCTCGAAGGGGGACGTCAATTCACCCCTCCACTTT
TRBJ2-7,TRBD1,.,TRBV11-2,CASSLGTVEQYF,TGTGCCAGCAGCCTCGGGACAGTCGAGCAGTACTTC
TRBJ2-7,TRBD1,few,TRBV4-2,CASSHQAGTGGLEQYF,TGTGCCAGCAGCCACCAAGCCGGGACAGGGGGCCTCGAGCAGTACTTC
TRBJ1-4,.,.,TRBV2,CASSADSLWSGEKLFF,TGTGCCAGCAGTGCCGACAGTTTATGGTCGGGTGAAAAACTGTTTTTT
TRBJ2-1,TRBD1,.,TRBV2,CASMVTGGTYNEQFF,TGTGCCAGCATGGTCACAGGGGGGACATACAATGAGCAGTTCTTC
TRBJ2-3,TRBD2,.,TRBV9,CASAYSGRADTQYF,TGTGCCAGCGCCTATAGCGGGAGGGCAGATACGCAGTATTTT
TRBJ2-2,.,.,TRBV19,CASSNTGELFF,TGTGCCAGCTCGAACACCGGGGAGCTGTTTTTT
TRBJ1-2,.,.,TRBV6-5,CASSRTAYGYTF,TGTGCCAGCAGCCGGACTGCGTATGGCTACACCTTC
TRBJ2-3,.,.,TRBV28,CASSFMAWSSAKDTQYF,TGTGCCAGCAGTTTTATGGCTTGGTCTAGCGCTAAAGATACGCAGTATTTT
TRBJ2-3,.,.,TRBV6-2/TRBV6-3,CASSYTGATDTQYF,TGTGCCAGCAGTTACACGGGAGCCACAGATACGCAGTATTTT
TRBJ2-2,.,.,TRBV6-2/TRBV6-3,CASSPSPSGELFF,TGTGCCAGCAGCCCCTCCCCTAGCGGGGAGCTGTTTTTT
TRBJ2-7,.,.,TRBV5-1,CASSLTGVGYEQYF,TGCGCCAGCAGCTTGACGGGAGTGGGCTACGAGCAGTACTTC
TRBJ2-7,TRBD1,.,TRBV6-2/TRBV6-3,CASSISGTGGYEQYF,TGTGCCAGCAGTATTTCCGGGACAGGGGGCTACGAGCAGTACTTC
TRBJ2-7,.,.,TRBV4-3,CARISSGNFSYEQYF,TGCGCCAGGATTTCGTCGGGAAACTTCTCCTACGAGCAGTACTTC
TRBJ1-4,TRBD1,.,TRBV11-2,CASSPGTGGVKLFF,TGTGCCAGCAGTCCCGGGACAGGGGGCGTAAAACTGTTTTTT
TRBJ2-1,.,.,TRBV7-2,CASGVSGAYNEQFF,TGTGCCAGCGGGGTTAGCGGAGCCTACAATGAGCAGTTCTTC
TRBJ2-1,.,.,TRBV9,CASSVFFRVEREQFF,TGTGCCAGCAGCGTATTTTTCCGAGTCGAGCGGGAGCAGTTCTTC